This TCR beta chain is from a study of immune cell composition in non-small cell lung cancer. Only in-frame clones appear in the TCRdb table, and some are missing; sequencing was by immunoSEQ multiplex PCR. This sample has around 3,000 clones; 60% to 75% occur once, and the top ten carry about 12%. The CDR3 is 12 residues long. The germline V gene encodes CDR1 SGHTA and CDR2 FQGTGA. V was cut by 5 bases and J by 6 bases, with 9 bases left in between. The sequence derives from a human donor with non-small cell lung cancer. Material: lung tumor tissue. The chain couples TRBV7-3 to TRBJ2-3; possible D gene TRBD1, 6 bases. In nucleotides, the CDR3 is TGTGCCAGCAGCCAAGGGGGTGATACGCAGTATTTT. It is translated as CASSQGGDTQYF.